This T cell receptor beta chain came from a study of blood T cells in healthy people across ages. Isolation per sample recovered at least 6 million PBMCs. The ends lost 8 bases at V and 0 bases at J; junction bases unmatched: 6. The CDR3 length is 13 residues. The germline V gene encodes CDR1 SQVTM and CDR2 ANQGSEA. Using a J-beta primer mix together with a sample-barcoded 5' primer, a second PCR was run for about 6 to 11 cycles. TCRdb itself ran the 5' RACE reads through MiXCR, one entry per CDR3 protein. The profile covers about 780,000 distinct CDR3 sequences, with around 25% appearing a single time and around 2.9% taken by the ten largest. This clonotype was counted only a few times. This sample was also put to use in a study of T cells of mothers and their children. That source reports: All extracted RNA went into cDNA synthesis, 1.5 ug per 15 ul. Second-PCR primer M1S introduced sample barcodes and 2-4 random nucleotides.

The clonotype was recovered from a boy aged 5-17 years in good health. The chain employs TRBV29-1 and TRBJ2-7; TRBD1 matches 8 bases. The sequencing input was blood. CDR3 nucleotide sequence: TGCAGCTCCCAGGACAGGGTCTCCTACGAGCAGTACTTC. This codes for CSSQDRVSYEQYF.